The rows below give T cell receptor beta chains drawn from one sample of a study of shared clonotypes between healthy human individuals. The table came from immunoSEQ multiplex PCR; TCRdb's copy has only in-frame clones and leaves some out. The table lists about 1 million clones, about 70% of them singletons. Sequences were obtained from memory CD4+ T cells sorted from blood. The receptors were gathered from a man in his late teens or twenties in good health. Each CDR3 is given with its conserved first and last residue. Fields, in order: D gene, J gene, V gene, CDR3 length, clone size, CDR3 DNA, CDR3 protein. A D gene is named only where the DNA matches it firmly. For some rows the clone size is stated as once, few or many, or as a class when expanded; others skip it.

TRBD1	TRBJ1-4	TRBV10-3	13	-	TGTGCCATCAAAGGGACAGGAAATGAAAAACTGTTTTTT	CAIKGTGNEKLFF
-	TRBJ1-1	TRBV11-2	13	-	TGTGCCAGCAGCTTATGGGGTCGCGCTGAAGCTTTCTTT	CASSLWGRAEAFF
TRBD1	TRBJ1-1	TRBV19	16	few	TGTGCCAGTAGTATGAGGACAGGGGCAACGAACACTGAAGCTTTCTTT	CASSMRTGATNTEAFF
-	TRBJ2-7	TRBV6-1	11	-	TGTGCCAGCAGTGAAGGCACGAAGCAGTACTTC	CASSEGTKQYF
-	TRBJ2-5	TRBV6-5	13	few	TGTGCCAGCAGCGAGAGCAGCCCAGGGGCCCAGTACTTC	CASSESSPGAQYF
-	TRBJ1-1	TRBV7-6	15	-	TGTGCCAGCAGTCCTCGGGAGGGGATGAACACTGAAGCTTTCTTT	CASSPREGMNTEAFF
TRBD2	TRBJ2-2	TRBV4-2	18	-	TGTGCCAGCAGCCAAGATCGGGGGACTAGCGGGAACACCGGGGAGCTGTTTTTT	CASSQDRGTSGNTGELFF
TRBD2	TRBJ2-1	TRBV27	16	-	TGTGCCAGCAGCCCTGAGCGACTAGCGGGGTTTAATGAGCAGTTCTTC	CASSPERLAGFNEQFF
TRBD1	TRBJ1-5	TRBV5-4	16	few	TGTGCCAGCAGCTTTCAGACAGGGTATAGCAATCAGCCCCAGCATTTT	CASSFQTGYSNQPQHF
TRBD2	TRBJ2-1	TRBV29-1	13	-	TGCAGCGTTGCACTAGCGGGGGGTGGTGAGCAGTTCTTC	CSVALAGGGEQFF
-	TRBJ2-6	TRBV6-1	15	-	TGTGCCAGCAGTGACCAGGGTGCCGGGGCCAACGTCCTGACTTTC	CASSDQGAGANVLTF
TRBD1	TRBJ2-5	TRBV5-5	15	-	TGTGCCAGCAGCCAATTGGGACAGCCTCAAGAGACCCAGTACTTC	CASSQLGQPQETQYF
-	TRBJ2-2	TRBV7-2	15	-	TGTGCCAGCAGCTTAGGACTAGGGAACACCGGGGAGCTGTTTTTT	CASSLGLGNTGELFF
-	TRBJ2-7	TRBV6-5	15	-	TGTGCCAGCAGGGTAGCCAACACCAAAGGATACGAGCAGTACTTC	CASRVANTKGYEQYF
-	TRBJ1-3	TRBV15	15	few	TGTGCCACCAGCAGGGGAGGACTTGGTGGAAACACCATATATTTT	CATSRGGLGGNTIYF
-	TRBJ2-2	TRBV30	16	-	TGTGCCTGGAGTGTACTAATAGGGGTTAGAACCGGGGAGCTGTTTTTT	CAWSVLIGVRTGELFF
TRBD1	TRBJ1-2	TRBV5-1	15	-	TGCGCCAGCAGCTTCTCCGGGACAGGGGGCGATGGCTACACCTTC	CASSFSGTGGDGYTF
TRBD1	TRBJ1-1	TRBV5-6	16	-	TGTGCCAGCAGTCGGACAGGGGGATTGGGGAACACTGAAGCTTTCTTT	CASSRTGGLGNTEAFF
-	TRBJ2-4	TRBV2	11	-	TGTGCCAGCTCGTTTGGGGACATTCAGTACTTC	CASSFGDIQYF
TRBD2	TRBJ2-2	TRBV7-9	16	-	TGTGCCAGCAGCTGGCGGACTAGCGGGGACAGCGGGGAGCTGTTTTTT	CASSWRTSGDSGELFF
-	TRBJ2-5	TRBV7-9	12	-	TGTGCCAGCAGCTCCAGGGGAGAGACCCAGTACTTC	CASSSRGETQYF
TRBD1	TRBJ1-2	TRBV6-5	12	-	TGTGCCAGCAGTTACCCGGGACAGGAGTACACCTTC	CASSYPGQEYTF
TRBD1	TRBJ2-2	TRBV7-9	17	-	TGTGCCAGCAGGCTCGGTTGGCAGGGGGTGAACACCGGGGAGCTGTTTTTT	CASRLGWQGVNTGELFF
-	TRBJ1-1	TRBV15	15	-	TGTGCCACCAGCAGAGATCGTGGCCTGAACACTGAAGCTTTCTTT	CATSRDRGLNTEAFF
TRBD1	TRBJ2-2	TRBV6-1	14	-	TGTGCCAGTTCGGACAGGGAGCCTGCCGGGGAGCTGTTTTTT	CASSDREPAGELFF
-	TRBJ2-7	TRBV6-5	14	once	TGTGCCAGCAGCCCCGGGGGCGAAGGGGGCGAGCAGTACTTC	CASSPGGEGGEQYF
-	TRBJ2-3	TRBV20-1	11	-	TGCAGTGCTAAGGCAACCGATACGCAGTATTTT	CSAKATDTQYF
-	TRBJ2-7	TRBV5-4	13	-	TGTGCCAGCAGCAGGGGGATCGGGAACGAGCAGTACTTC	CASSRGIGNEQYF
-	TRBJ1-2	TRBV29-1	13	-	TGCAGCGTTGTGTTTTTCAGGGCCGATGGCTACACCTTC	CSVVFFRADGYTF
TRBD2	TRBJ2-3	TRBV30	16	-	TGTGCCTGGAGCCGGGGACTAGCGGTGAGCACAGATACGCAGTATTTT	CAWSRGLAVSTDTQYF
-	TRBJ2-3	TRBV27	15	-	TGTGCCAGCAGGGGGTTGGGGACTAGCACAGATACGCAGTATTTT	CASRGLGTSTDTQYF
-	TRBJ2-2	TRBV6-5	14	-	TGTGCCAGCAGACTCGGGGGTCGGACCGGGGAGCTGTTTTTT	CASRLGGRTGELFF
-	TRBJ2-1	TRBV5-1	16	-	TGCGCCAGCAGCTTTATGGGGACCCTAGGGTACAATGAGCAGTTCTTC	CASSFMGTLGYNEQFF
-	TRBJ1-5	TRBV28	16	-	TGTGCCAGCAGTCCCCAATCTCGGGGACATTATCAGCCCCAGCATTTT	CASSPQSRGHYQPQHF
-	TRBJ1-1	TRBV27	15	once	TGTGCCAGCAGCAGTTTATTGGGCCTGAACACTGAAGCTTTCTTT	CASSSLLGLNTEAFF
-	TRBJ2-7	TRBV6-1	15	-	TGTGCCAGCAGTAGAGACTCCGGGGCTTCCTACGAGCAGTACTTC	CASSRDSGASYEQYF
TRBD1	TRBJ1-1	TRBV19	14	-	TGTGCCAGTAGTGTGGGACAGGGGGCGACTGAAGCTTTCTTT	CASSVGQGATEAFF
-	TRBJ2-1	TRBV5-4	13	-	TGTGCCAGCAGCTTGCGCGCAGACAATGAGCAGTTCTTC	CASSLRADNEQFF
TRBD1	TRBJ1-2	TRBV11-2	14	-	TGTGCCAGCAGCTCTCAAACAGGGGGCTATGGCTACACCTTC	CASSSQTGGYGYTF
-	TRBJ2-7	TRBV18	17	-	TGTGCCAGCTCACCACTGGGGGGCAGCGGAGGTTCGTACGAGCAGTACTTC	CASSPLGGSGGSYEQYF
-	TRBJ2-5	TRBV7-2	12	-	TGTGCCAGCAGCTCCAGGGACCGGCCAGCCCACTTC	CASSSRDRPAHF
-	TRBJ2-1	TRBV6-5	13	once	TGTGCCAGCAGTTACGACAGGCACAATGAGCAGTTCTTC	CASSYDRHNEQFF
TRBD1	TRBJ1-6	TRBV6-5	14	-	TGTGCCAGCAGCAAGGACAGGGTCGATTCACCCCTCCACTTT	CASSKDRVDSPLHF
-	TRBJ2-1	TRBV5-1	15	-	TGCGCCAGCAGCTTGGCCGTCGCAGTTTACAATGAGCAGTTCTTC	CASSLAVAVYNEQFF
-	TRBJ2-2	TRBV6-5	13	few	TGTGCCAGCAGAGGTCCCAACACCGGGGAGCTGTTTTTT	CASRGPNTGELFF
-	TRBJ2-1	TRBV2	11	-	TGTGCCAGCAGTCCCAGGGTAATGCAGTTCTTC	CASSPRVMQFF
-	TRBJ2-3	TRBV19	14	-	TGTGCCAGTAGTAGCCCCGGGGCATTGGATACGCAGTATTTT	CASSSPGALDTQYF
-	TRBJ1-6	TRBV10-3	17	-	TGTGCCATCAGTGATCGGCTGGAGTCTACCTATAATTCACCCCTCCACTTT	CAISDRLESTYNSPLHF
-	TRBJ1-4	TRBV25-1	14	-	TGTGCCAGCAGTGAATTCGGAGGTGGTGAAAAACTGTTTTTT	CASSEFGGGEKLFF
-	TRBJ2-5	TRBV7-2	15	-	TGTGCCAGCAGCTTACTAGGACAGCGCCAAGAGACCCAGTACTTC	CASSLLGQRQETQYF
-	TRBJ1-2	TRBV30	13	once	TGTGCCTGGAGTGTACTGCCACAATTCGGCTACACCTTC	CAWSVLPQFGYTF